The present T cell receptor beta chain was sequenced within a study of shared T cell receptors in the human thymus. The assay was immunoSEQ multiplex PCR, and TCRdb's table has in-frame clones only and misses some. This sample has roughly 560,000 clones; 75% to 85% occur once, and the top ten carry 0.013%. With 3 bases clipped from V and 4 bases from J, the junction kept 10 bases outside the gene matches. This CDR3 spans 19 amino acids. Germline assignment: CDR1 LNHDA and CDR2 SQIVND (reference sequence). The sample was also linked to a second study, of human thymus T cells. This second report adds: Each of the donors was a healthy Finnish infant who was undergoing open corrective cardiac surgery for congenital heart defects. Thymic samples were excised during corrective heart operations. It looked as if thymic and blood repertoires used V and J genes in a biased way. Reports from related research described highly overlapping thymic repertoires among unrelated individuals.

The clonotype comes from a boy younger than two with a congenital heart defect. The V and J genes are TRBV19 and TRBJ2-2; TRBD2 matches at 14 bases. What was sequenced was thymocytes. CDR3 in DNA: TGTGCCAGTAGTATCCCTCAGGGACTAGCGGGGGTGATCACCGGGGAGCTGTTTTTT. Translating gives CASSIPQGLAGVITGELFF. Full variable domain (rest looked up from reference TRBV19 and TRBJ2-2): DGGITQSPKYLFRKEGQNVTLSCEQNLNHDAMYWYRQDPGQGLRLIYYSQIVNDFQKGDIAEGYSVSREKKESFPLTVTSAQKNPTAFYLCASSIPQGLAGVITGELFFGEGSRLTVL.